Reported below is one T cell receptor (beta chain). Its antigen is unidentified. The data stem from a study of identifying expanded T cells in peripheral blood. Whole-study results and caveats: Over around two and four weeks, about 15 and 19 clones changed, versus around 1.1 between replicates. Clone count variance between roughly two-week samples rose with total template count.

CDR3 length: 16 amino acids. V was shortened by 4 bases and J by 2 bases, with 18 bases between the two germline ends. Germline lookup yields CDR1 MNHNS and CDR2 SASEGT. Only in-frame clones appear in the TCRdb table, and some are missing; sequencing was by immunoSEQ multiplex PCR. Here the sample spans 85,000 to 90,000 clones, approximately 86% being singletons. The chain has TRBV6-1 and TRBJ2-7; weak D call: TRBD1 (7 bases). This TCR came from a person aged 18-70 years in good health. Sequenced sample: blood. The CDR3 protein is CASSVSAGQPTYEQYF. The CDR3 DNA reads TGTGCCAGCAGTGTCTCGGCGGGACAGCCAACCTACGAGCAGTACTTC.